This T cell receptor beta chain emerged from a study of T cells in Graves' hyperthyroidism and ophthalmopathy. Study findings and constraints: Among thyroid clonotypes expanded above 0.001, most also appeared in blood.

The CDR3 contains 14 residues. V was cut by 5 bases and J by 4 bases, with 17 bases left in between. Germline CDR1 is GTSNPN and CDR2 is SVGIG (reference sequence). It was uncontrolled infection, other autoimmune disease, pregnancy or lactation that excluded patients. From approximately 9.5 ml of fresh peripheral blood, PBMCs were isolated. TCR beta CDR3 region amplification was performed from RNA transcripts. First-round RT-PCR targeting the TCR CDR3 was performed with the HTBI primer set. TCRdb re-derived calls from the multiplex PCR reads in MiXCR, one entry per CDR3 protein. This sample has some 720,000 distinct CDR3 sequences; approximately 16% occur once, and the top ten carry around 7.7%. This clonotype was observed many times. Its cognate antigen is unknown.

The genes are TRBV30 and TRBJ2-5; possibly TRBD2 for D (5 bases). Sequenced material: blood. This clonotype originated in a man aged 18 to 35 with Graves' hyperthyroidism. The CDR3 nucleotides are TGTGCCTGGGCACCCCCGCCGGCGGGAGAGACCCAGTACTTC. This translates into CAWAPPPAGETQYF.